Below are 19 T cell receptor beta chains sequenced from a single sample in a study of blood T cell repertoires in COVID-19. Using immunoSEQ multiplex PCR, the repertoire was profiled, and TCRdb retains in-frame clones only, with some absent. The table records approximately 270,000 clones, 70% to 90% of them present only once. The sequencing sample was made of PBMCs or T cells enriched from blood (not recorded which). The receptors were sampled from a woman aged 25 to 39 with acute COVID-19.

V usage is TRBV6-5 and J usage is TRBJ2-7; possible D gene TRBD2, 6 bases. Germline loops: CDR1 MNHEY, CDR2 SVGAGI. V dropped 6 bases and J dropped 0 bases, with 15 bases sitting between them. CDR3 size: 15 residues. Here the CDR3 DNA reads TGTGCCAGCAGAGAGGGTGGCGGGAACTCCTACGAGCAGTACTTC. Translating it yields CASREGGGNSYEQYF.

The chain is built from TRBV4-1 and TRBJ2-6; D remains ambiguous. The V gene's germline CDR1 is MGHRA and CDR2 YSYEKL. CDR3 length: 17 residues. V gave up 4 bases and J gave up 1 base, with 14 bases separating them. CDR3 region: CASSPRSAQSGANVLTF. The CDR3 DNA reads TGCGCCAGCAGCCCCCGGAGCGCCCAGTCTGGGGCCAACGTCCTGACTTTC.

This chain uses TRBV27 with TRBJ2-1; 8 nucleotides match TRBD2. Germline lookup yields CDR1 MNHEY and CDR2 SMNVEV (reference sequence). The junction had 9 bases not matched to a gene; V was cut back by 3 bases and J by 8 bases. The CDR3 loop spans 15 amino acids. CDR3 sequence (DNA): TGTGCCAGCAGTTTTTCAAGCGGGGGAGCGGATGAGCAGTTCTTC. Its protein is CASSFSSGGADEQFF.

The gene calls are TRBV27 and TRBJ2-6; D not resolved. Germline V CDR1 and CDR2: MNHEY, SMNVEV (reference sequence). V lost 0 bases, J lost 2 bases, and 14 bases lay in between. The CDR3 is made up of 18 amino acids. The CDR3 bases are TGTGCCAGCAGTTTATCGTCAGGCTTCGCTACTGGGGCCAACGTCCTGACTTTC. Translating gives CASSLSSGFATGANVLTF.

The chain recombines TRBV24-1 with TRBJ2-3; 10 nucleotides agree with TRBD1. This CDR3 comprises 15 residues. J lost 5 bases, V lost 4 bases, and 5 bases had no gene match. Germline CDR1 KGHDR, CDR2 SFDVKD. The CDR3 DNA is TGTGCCACCAGTGAGGCCGGGACAGGGGAAGATACGCAGTATTTT. This translates into CATSEAGTGEDTQYF.

The J gene is TRBJ2-7, the V gene TRBV18; unclear D gene. The germline gives CDR1 KGHSH, CDR2 LQKENI. Trimming left V 0 bases short and J 6 bases short, with 12 bases between. The CDR3 spans 14 residues. CDR3 DNA: TGTGCCAGCTCACCACCACGCCAAGCAGGCGAGCAGTACTTC. Protein product: CASSPPRQAGEQYF.

The chain is built from TRBV19 and TRBJ1-2; 9 nucleotides line up with TRBD1. J was trimmed by 3 bases and V by 8 bases; bases with no gene match: 13. The CDR3 has 16 residues. The germline V gene has CDR1 LNHDA and CDR2 SQIVND (reference sequence). For the CDR3, the DNA is TGTGCCAGTTCTCCGGGACAGGGTAGGAGGGACTATGGCTACACCTTC. Protein sequence: CASSPGQGRRDYGYTF. The variable domain in full, with the rest retrieved from reference TRBV19 and TRBJ1-2, is DGGITQSPKYLFRKEGQNVTLSCEQNLNHDAMYWYRQDPGQGLRLIYYSQIVNDFQKGDIAEGYSVSREKKESFPLTVTSAQKNPTAFYLCASSPGQGRRDYGYTFGSGTRLTVV.

V and J are TRBV4-2 and TRBJ1-1; TRBD1 matches at 11 bases. After removal of 5 bases from V and 4 bases from J, the junction contained 9 bases not matched to a gene. CDR1 and CDR2 (germline): LGHNA, YNFKEQ. The CDR3 has 16 amino acids. The CDR3 DNA reads TGTGCCAGCAGCTACGGACAGGGGGCACCGGGCACTGAAGCTTTCTTT. Its translation is CASSYGQGAPGTEAFF.

This clone has a handful of counts. The chain's CDR3 is CASSLTLAGAYEQYF. In DNA form, the CDR3 reads TGTGCCAGCAGTTTAACGCTAGCGGGAGCTTACGAGCAGTACTTC. V and J are TRBV27 and TRBJ2-7; 10 positions agree with TRBD2. Germline CDR1 reads MNHEY; CDR2 reads SMNVEV (reference sequence). V lost 2 bases, J lost 4 bases, and 5 bases stayed unmatched. The CDR3 has 15 residues.

The chain joins TRBV7-9 to TRBJ2-1; TRBD2 agrees at 14 bases. The CDR3 covers 18 residues. From germline, CDR1 is SEHNR and CDR2 FQNEAQ (reference sequence). The trim removed 5 bases at V and 6 bases at J, leaving 12 bases unmatched. CDR3: CASSIAGTSGSRRNEQFF. Here the CDR3 DNA reads TGTGCCAGCAGCATCGCCGGGACTAGCGGGAGTCGGCGCAATGAGCAGTTCTTC.

This rearrangement joins TRBV7-9 to TRBJ2-1, with 8 bases matching TRBD2. The V gene end was trimmed by 2 bases and the J gene end by 0 bases; junction bases not matched to a gene: 9. The CDR3 has 18 amino acids. The germline V gene has CDR1 SEHNR and CDR2 FQNEAQ (reference sequence). The CDR3 sequence is CASSLKGSGGSSYNEQFF. The CDR3 DNA sequence: TGTGCCAGCAGCTTAAAAGGAAGCGGGGGTAGCTCCTACAATGAGCAGTTCTTC.

This sequence joins TRBV2 and TRBJ2-1; TRBD2 might be the D (6 bases). This CDR3 comprises 14 residues. The V and J ends lost 7 bases and 1 base respectively, with 11 bases between them. CDR1 SNHLY and CDR2 FYNNEI come from the germline V gene. CDR3 region: CASTTGGSYNEQFF. CDR3 nucleotide sequence: TGTGCCAGCACCACTGGGGGGTCCTACAATGAGCAGTTCTTC.

The chain has TRBV5-6 and TRBJ2-2, with a weak D call TRBD2 (6 bases). CDR3 length: 16 residues. V was shortened by 0 bases and J by 1 base, with 10 bases between the two germline ends. Looked up from germline, CDR1 is SGHDT and CDR2 is YYEEEE. The CDR3 DNA follows: TGTGCCAGCAGCTTGGCTGGGGGAGGGAACACCGGGGAGCTGTTTTTT. Its translation is CASSLAGGGNTGELFF.

This chain uses TRBV24-1 with TRBJ2-1; D might be TRBD2 (6 bases). Germline CDR1 is KGHDR and CDR2 is SFDVKD. The CDR3 extends over 15 amino acids. Deletions cut 3 bases from V and 6 bases from J, with 14 bases between. This CDR3 is CATSDPHGTSNEQFF. In DNA, the CDR3 is TGTGCCACCAGTGATCCCCACGGGACTTCCAATGAGCAGTTCTTC.

CDR3 sequence reads: CASSLQDTVSYGYTF. For the CDR3, the DNA is TGCGCCAGCAGCTTGCAGGACACAGTGTCCTATGGCTACACCTTC. The chain uses TRBV5-1 and TRBJ1-2, with D perhaps TRBD1 (5 bases). Germline V gene sequence: CDR1 SGHRS, CDR2 YFSETQ. Between the trimmed V and J ends, which lost 1 base and 4 bases, there was a span of 14 bases. The CDR3 is made up of 15 amino acids.

This chain joins TRBV19 and TRBJ1-5; perhaps TRBD1 as D (6 bases). This CDR3 comprises 16 residues. CDR1 and CDR2 (germline): LNHDA, SQIVND (reference sequence). V lost 3 bases and J lost 1, with 13 bases in between. For the CDR3, the DNA is TGTGCCAGTAGTATTAATACAGGGATAAGCAATCAGCCCCAGCATTTT. This translates into CASSINTGISNQPQHF.

This rearrangement joins TRBV7-3 to TRBJ1-2; D might be TRBD1 (5 bases). Trimming shortened V by 5 bases and J by 4 bases, and 14 bases separated the two germline ends. This CDR3 is built from 14 residues. Germline V gene data show CDR1 as SGHTA and CDR2 as FQGTGA. The DNA of the CDR3 is TGTGCCAGCAGCCCTGCGGGGGGATCCTATGGCTACACCTTC. The encoded protein is CASSPAGGSYGYTF. The full variable domain, in which reference TRBV7-3 and TRBJ1-2 provide the parts outside the CDR3, is GAGVSQTPSNKVTEKGKYVELRCDPISGHTALYWYRQSLGQGPEFLIYFQGTGAADDSGLPNDRFFAVRPEGSVSTLKIQRTERGDSAVYLCASSPAGGSYGYTFGSGTRLTVV.

This clone occurred a few times. The chain is built from TRBV13 and TRBJ1-3; a possible D gene is TRBD1 (6 bases). Germline V lookup: CDR1 PRHDT, CDR2 FYEKMQ (reference sequence). The length of the CDR3 is 15 residues. The V and J ends lost 0 bases and 4 bases respectively, with 10 bases between them. CDR3 in DNA: TGTGCCAGCAGCTTAGGCAGGGGAAGAGGAAACACCATATATTTT. Its protein product is CASSLGRGRGNTIYF.

The chain links TRBV5-4 to TRBJ2-5; 8 bases align to TRBD1. This CDR3 spans 15 amino acids. Germline assignment: CDR1 SGHNT and CDR2 YYREEE (reference sequence). V lost 4 bases, J lost 2 bases, and 7 bases stayed unmatched. CDR3 sequence reads: CASSVPGQDQETQYF. CDR3 DNA sequence: TGTGCCAGCAGCGTACCGGGACAGGATCAAGAGACCCAGTACTTC.